This T cell receptor beta chain was obtained from a study of cytomegalovirus exposure and HLA in healthy donors. Findings and limits, study-wide: Investigators reported fewer than 200 TCR beta chains as tied to cytomegalovirus.

Primers: 60 Vbeta forward and 13 Jbeta reverse. TCRdb's table, derived via immunoSEQ multiplex PCR, lists solely in-frame clones and lacks some. The table has some 90,000 clones, roughly 80% seen once. CDR3 length: 16 amino acids. The germline V gene encodes CDR1 SGDLS and CDR2 YYNGEE. The junction had 10 bases not matched to a gene; V was cut back by 4 bases and J by 3 bases. Note on this clone: Its antigen is currently unknown.

The origin of this receptor is a human donor in good health. The chain links TRBV9 to TRBJ2-1, with 7 bases fitting TRBD1. The sequencing sample was made of PBMCs. CDR3 sequence reads: CASSNPTGPNYNEQFF. CDR3 bases: TGTGCCAGCAGCAACCCGACAGGGCCAAACTACAATGAGCAGTTCTTC.